Listed below are T cell receptor beta chains from one sample, sequenced in a study of T cell repertoires in cytomegalovirus infection. One entry per CDR3 protein, called by TCRdb with MiXCR from the reads. The sample consists of 150,000 to 200,000 distinct CDR3 sequences, about an eighth of them appearing once. Material for sequencing was PBMCs. The receptors originated from a human donor in good health (CMV status not recorded). Some clones in this sample may be carry-over from other donors' samples. Both conserved end residues are part of each CDR3. Fields, in order: D gene, J gene, V gene, clone size, CDR3 DNA, CDR3 protein. D genes are given only for firm matches. Where a row states a size, it is once, few, many or the class of an expanded clone; other rows omit it.

d_gene: TRBD1; j_gene: TRBJ1-2; v_gene: TRBV7-2; abundance: many; CDR3nt: TGTGCCAGCAGCTCCAACACCGGGACAGGGGGGGGTGGCTACACCTTC; CDR3aa: CASSSNTGTGGGGYTF
d_gene: TRBD1; j_gene: TRBJ2-7; v_gene: TRBV29-1; abundance: few; CDR3nt: TGCAGCGTTTTGGGGCCGGACAGGGGCTCCTACGAGCAGTACTTC; CDR3aa: CSVLGPDRGSYEQYF
d_gene: TRBD1; j_gene: TRBJ2-7; v_gene: TRBV6-5; abundance: many; CDR3nt: TGTGCCAGCAGGGGACAGGGGGCATACGAGCAGTACTTC; CDR3aa: CASRGQGAYEQYF
d_gene: -; j_gene: TRBJ1-1; v_gene: TRBV14; abundance: -; CDR3nt: TGTGCCAGCAGCCAAGAAGAACAGTTGAACACTGAAGCTTTCTTT; CDR3aa: CASSQEEQLNTEAFF
d_gene: -; j_gene: TRBJ1-1; v_gene: TRBV7-2; abundance: many; CDR3nt: TGTGCCAGCAGCTCTGTCCTAAGGGAGAACACTGAAGCTTTCTTT; CDR3aa: CASSSVLRENTEAFF
d_gene: TRBD1; j_gene: TRBJ2-1; v_gene: TRBV7-8; abundance: many; CDR3nt: TGTGCCAGCAGCTTAGTCCACCTTGACAGGGTGAGGCATGAGCAGTTCTTC; CDR3aa: CASSLVHLDRVRHEQFF
d_gene: -; j_gene: TRBJ1-2; v_gene: TRBV29-1; abundance: -; CDR3nt: TGCAGCGCAGACCAGGGGTCGTATGGCTACACCTTC; CDR3aa: CSADQGSYGYTF
d_gene: -; j_gene: TRBJ2-7; v_gene: TRBV11-2; abundance: many; CDR3nt: TGTGCCAGCAGGTCCATCTCCCGAGGGAGCTACGAGCAGTACTTC; CDR3aa: CASRSISRGSYEQYF
d_gene: -; j_gene: TRBJ2-1; v_gene: TRBV7-2; abundance: -; CDR3nt: TGTGCCAGCAGTCAGATAATACTCCGGGAGCAGTTCTTC; CDR3aa: CASSQIILREQFF
d_gene: TRBD1; j_gene: TRBJ2-7; v_gene: TRBV5-6; abundance: -; CDR3nt: TGTGCCAGCAGCCCGGACAGGGGATTAACCTACGAGCAGTACTTC; CDR3aa: CASSPDRGLTYEQYF
d_gene: -; j_gene: TRBJ2-3; v_gene: TRBV29-1; abundance: -; CDR3nt: TGCAGCGTTGGCCCTGAATGGGATTATACGCAGTATTTT; CDR3aa: CSVGPEWDYTQYF
d_gene: -; j_gene: TRBJ2-1; v_gene: TRBV7-8; abundance: many; CDR3nt: TGTGCCAGCAGCCCCGACGAGGGATCCTACAATGAGCAGTTCTTC; CDR3aa: CASSPDEGSYNEQFF
d_gene: -; j_gene: TRBJ2-1; v_gene: TRBV11-1; abundance: -; CDR3nt: TGTGCCAGCAGCCCGCCGACTAGTGCTTCGTCCAATGAGCAGTTCTTC; CDR3aa: CASSPPTSASSNEQFF
d_gene: -; j_gene: TRBJ2-1; v_gene: TRBV29-1; abundance: -; CDR3nt: TGCAGCGTCAACGGGGGAGCCTACAATGAGCAGTTCTTC; CDR3aa: CSVNGGAYNEQFF
d_gene: TRBD2; j_gene: TRBJ2-4; v_gene: TRBV7-2; abundance: many; CDR3nt: TGTGCCAGCAGCTACCCCCGGGGGAGCGGGAGTTCAAACATTCAGTACTTC; CDR3aa: CASSYPRGSGSSNIQYF
d_gene: -; j_gene: TRBJ2-3; v_gene: TRBV30; abundance: -; CDR3nt: TGTGCCTGGGGTTTGAATACGCAGTATTTT; CDR3aa: CAWGLNTQYF
d_gene: TRBD1; j_gene: TRBJ1-1; v_gene: TRBV7-2; abundance: -; CDR3nt: TGTGCCAGCAGCCAACGTCCCGGGACAGATATGAACACTGAAGCTTTCTTT; CDR3aa: CASSQRPGTDMNTEAFF
d_gene: -; j_gene: TRBJ1-4; v_gene: TRBV12-3/TRBV12-4; abundance: -; CDR3nt: TGTGGCTCTGGTGGGCAGGGCTATGAAAAACTGTTTTTT; CDR3aa: CGSGGQGYEKLFF
d_gene: TRBD1; j_gene: TRBJ2-7; v_gene: TRBV29-1; abundance: -; CDR3nt: TGCAGCGTCGCGGGCGGACAGGACTACGAGCAGTACTTC; CDR3aa: CSVAGGQDYEQYF